This TCR beta chain came from a study of cytotoxic CD8 clonotypes in ibrutinib-treated CLL. Overall study context: The patient breakdown showed roughly 10 relapsed/refractory and roughly 14 treatment-naive cases, with under 18 IGHV unmutated.

TCRdb keeps only in-frame clones here, not all; method: immunoSEQ multiplex PCR. The sample has about 310,000 clones; approximately 80% are singletons. Germline CDR1 SGHVS, CDR2 FQNEAQ. Between the trimmed V and J ends, which lost 2 bases and 11 bases, there was a span of 12 bases. The CDR3 is 12 amino acids. The source was PBMCs, collected before ibrutinib treatment. This sequence was found in a human donor with chronic lymphocytic leukemia. The chain combines TRBV7-8 with TRBJ1-1; no clear D gene. CDR3: CASSLMVARAFF. The CDR3 DNA is TGTGCCAGCAGCTTAATGGTGGCACGCGCTTTCTTT.